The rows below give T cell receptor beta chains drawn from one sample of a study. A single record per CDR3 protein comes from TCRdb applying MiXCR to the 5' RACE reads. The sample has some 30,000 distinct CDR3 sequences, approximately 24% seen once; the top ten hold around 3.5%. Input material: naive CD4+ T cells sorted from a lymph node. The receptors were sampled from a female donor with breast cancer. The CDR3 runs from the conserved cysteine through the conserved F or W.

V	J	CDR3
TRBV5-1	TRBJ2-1	CASSLLANNEQFF
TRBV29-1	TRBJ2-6	CSVEAGRGANVLTF
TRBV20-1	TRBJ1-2	CSARAESVSRYGYTF
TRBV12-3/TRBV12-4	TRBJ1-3	CASSLGTGGNTIYF
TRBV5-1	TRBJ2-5	CASSFRGQGAQETQYF
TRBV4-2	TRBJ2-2	CASSQDRLAGAGELFF
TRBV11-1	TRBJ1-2	CASSPKTGYYSYGYTF
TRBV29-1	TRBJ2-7	CSVWGTEEEQYF
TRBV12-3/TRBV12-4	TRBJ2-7	CAGSFTSGARYEQYF
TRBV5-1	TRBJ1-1	CASSSGGVRTEAFF
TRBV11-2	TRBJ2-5	CASSLDAGGQETQYF
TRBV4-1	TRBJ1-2	CASSQETAQKATNYGYTF
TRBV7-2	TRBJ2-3	CASSLVVRAHTDTQYF
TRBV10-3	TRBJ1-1	CATSSQADTEAFF
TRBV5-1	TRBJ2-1	CASSLEASDEQFF
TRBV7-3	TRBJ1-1	CASSHGEGQMNTEAFF
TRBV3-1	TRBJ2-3	CASSQRYSTDTQYF
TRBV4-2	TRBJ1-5	CASSQDYRQPQHF
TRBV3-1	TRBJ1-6	CATRTGGNSPLHF
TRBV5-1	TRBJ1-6	CASSLGDSNSPLHF
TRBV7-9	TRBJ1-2	CASTRTGFDGYTF
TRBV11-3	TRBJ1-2	CASSLASPAPLGYTF
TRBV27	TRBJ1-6	CASSLSAGDYNSPLHF
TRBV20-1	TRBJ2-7	CSAKGPVPSSYEQYF
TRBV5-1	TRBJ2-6	CASSEQASGANVLTF
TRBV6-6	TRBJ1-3	CASSDPGQGIFGNTIYF
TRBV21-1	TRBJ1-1	CASRGQDTEAFF
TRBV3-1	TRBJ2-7	CASSQQHEQYF
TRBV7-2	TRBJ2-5	CAGSYLPQNAETQYF
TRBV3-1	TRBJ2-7	CASSLRPPYEQYF
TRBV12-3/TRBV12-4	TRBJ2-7	CASSLVFSYEQYF
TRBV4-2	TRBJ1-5	CASSQDGTGGNQPQHF
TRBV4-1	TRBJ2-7	CASSQGASEQYF
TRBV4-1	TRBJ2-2	CASSQVDSGVYGTGELFF
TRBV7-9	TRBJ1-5	CASSLVGTGDQPQHF
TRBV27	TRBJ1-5	CASTSGQEPQHF
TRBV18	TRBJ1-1	CASSPQGALHTEAFF
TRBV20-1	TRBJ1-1	CSGERGGTEAFF
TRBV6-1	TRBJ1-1	CASSPQGDTEAFF